A single sample is the source of the 20 T cell receptor beta chains below, sequenced in a study of identical twins. Each CDR3 protein gets one entry after TCRdb re-called the 5' RACE reads with MiXCR. The sample carries a few hundred thousand distinct CDR3 sequences, more than 13% recorded once. This same sample was also taken into another study, of yellow fever vaccine responses in identical twins.

Sequencing used CD4+ T cells sorted from blood. The receptor source for this set is a woman under 30 in good health.

The table lists this clonotype with a few counts. The chain combines TRBV7-2 with TRBJ2-3; D unresolved. Trimming pared 6 bases from V and 5 bases from J, leaving 12 bases between. The germline V gene encodes CDR1 SGHTA and CDR2 FQGNSA. The CDR3 covers 13 residues. The CDR3 DNA reads as TGTGCCAGCAGTCCTAACCGGCAAGATACGCAGTATTTT. Protein sequence: CASSPNRQDTQYF. The variable domain in full, completed from reference TRBV7-2 and TRBJ2-3, reads GAGVSQSPSNKVTEKGKDVELRCDPISGHTALYWYRQSLGQGLEFLIYFQGNSAPDKSGLPSDRFSAERTGGSVSTLTIQRTQQEDSAVYLCASSPNRQDTQYFGPGTRLTVL.

This clonotype has more than one count but fewer than ten. The chain employs TRBV4-1 and TRBJ2-7; D ambiguous. Germline CDR1 reads MGHRA; CDR2 reads YSYEKL. V was pared by 0 bases and J by 2 bases, with 8 bases between. The length of the CDR3 is 14 residues. The CDR3 reads CASSQDLGTYEQYF. CDR3 DNA: TGCGCCAGCAGCCAAGATTTAGGTACCTACGAGCAGTACTTC.

The V and J genes are TRBV20-1 and TRBJ1-1; perhaps TRBD1 as D (5 bases). V lost 1 base to trimming and J lost 11 bases, with 17 bases between them. CDR3 length: 13 residues. Germline CDR1 is DFQATT and CDR2 is SNEGSKA (reference sequence). CDR3 bases: TGCAGTGCTAGAGCCTTTCTGGGGGAGGGGGCTTTCTTT. Its translation is CSARAFLGEGAFF.

A few counts support this clonotype. The chain links TRBV5-1 to TRBJ2-5; no clear D gene. This CDR3 has 13 residues. Germline CDR1 and CDR2: SGHRS and YFSETQ. Deletions cut 2 bases from V and 1 base from J, with 6 bases between. CDR3: CASSFNLQETQYF. CDR3 DNA sequence: TGCGCCAGCAGCTTCAATCTCCAAGAGACCCAGTACTTC. The complete variable domain, with remaining parts taken from reference TRBV5-1 and TRBJ2-5, reads KAGVTQTPRYLIKTRGQQVTLSCSPISGHRSVSWYQQTPGQGLQFLFEYFSETQRNKGNFPGRFSGRQFSNSRSEMNVSTLELGDSALYLCASSFNLQETQYFGPGTRLLVL.

The chain is built from TRBV7-2 and TRBJ2-5; no clear D gene. Germline assignment: CDR1 SGHTA and CDR2 FQGNSA. V was shortened by 5 bases and J by 1 base, with 11 bases between the two germline ends. The CDR3 is 14 residues long. The CDR3 DNA sequence: TGTGCCAGCAGCCTATGGCGGTCCCAAGAGACCCAGTACTTC. It encodes CASSLWRSQETQYF.

At least ten counts were recorded for this clonotype. This chain's CDR3 is CASSLSGTDTGELFF. The CDR3 bases are TGCGCCAGCAGCTTGTCGGGGACCGACACCGGGGAGCTGTTTTTT. The chain carries TRBV5-1 and TRBJ2-2; either TRBD1 or TRBD2 may fit D (5 bases each). The CDR3 runs 15 residues. Germline-derived CDR1 and CDR2 are SGHRS and YFSETQ. V lost 1 base to trimming and J lost 3 bases, with 10 bases between them. Using reference TRBV5-1 and TRBJ2-2 for the parts outside the CDR3, the full variable domain is KAGVTQTPRYLIKTRGQQVTLSCSPISGHRSVSWYQQTPGQGLQFLFEYFSETQRNKGNFPGRFSGRQFSNSRSEMNVSTLELGDSALYLCASSLSGTDTGELFFGEGSRLTVL.

To note about this clonotype: Compared with germline, one end of the junction differs, possibly owing to a read error. This chain uses TRBV6-1 with TRBJ2-3; D might be TRBD2 (6 bases). CDR3 length equals 13 residues. The germline CDR1 and CDR2 sequences are MNHNS and SASEGT. CDR3 residues: CASSDLNPGLILF. As DNA, the CDR3 is TGTGCCAGCAGTGATTTGAACCCGGGACTCATCCTTTTT.

In this sample, this clonotype turned up a few times. The chain recombines TRBV7-2 with TRBJ2-5; D not certain. The CDR3 length is 13 residues. V dropped 5 bases and J dropped 7 bases, with 14 bases sitting between them. The germline CDR1 and CDR2 sequences are SGHTA and FQGNSA. The CDR3 sequence is CASSAKKLGTQYF. CDR3 DNA sequence: TGTGCCAGCAGCGCTAAAAAGTTGGGGACCCAGTACTTC.

V usage is TRBV7-6 and J usage is TRBJ2-3, with D uncertain. The CDR3 is made up of 14 amino acids. V lost 3 bases, J lost 6 bases, and 13 bases lay in between. Germline V CDR1 and CDR2: SGHVS, FNYEAQ. CDR3 loop: CASSFGRLGDTQYF. The CDR3 DNA reads TGTGCCAGCAGCTTCGGACGCCTAGGGGATACGCAGTATTTT.

This clonotype was observed many times. The rearrangement links TRBV29-1 to TRBJ2-2; unclear D gene. Trimming took off 7 bases at V and 6 bases at J, with 6 bases between the two ends. The CDR3 is 10 residues long. CDR1 and CDR2 (germline): SQVTM, ANQGSEA. The CDR3 reads CSAEAGELFF. The CDR3 DNA follows: TGCAGCGCCGAGGCCGGGGAGCTGTTTTTT.

This clonotype was seen more than once but under ten times. V and J are TRBV7-9 and TRBJ2-5, with TRBD1 matching 9 bases. V shed 5 bases, J shed 5 bases, and the junction held 9 bases outside the gene matches. Germline CDR1 reads SEHNR; CDR2 reads FQNEAQ (reference sequence). The CDR3 has 15 amino acids. CDR3 region: CASSATQGAWETQYF. CDR3 in DNA: TGTGCCAGCAGCGCAACACAGGGGGCCTGGGAGACCCAGTACTTC.

The chain is built from TRBV10-3 and TRBJ2-7; D is unresolved. CDR3 length: 14 residues. CDR1 and CDR2 from the germline V gene are ENHRY and SYGVKD. V dropped 1 base and J dropped 2 bases, with 9 bases sitting between them. The CDR3 bases are TGTGCCATCAGTGAGTATGTGGGTGCCTACGAGCAGTACTTC. This translates into CAISEYVGAYEQYF.

This chain joins TRBV12-3 or TRBV12-4 and TRBJ2-3; 16 nucleotides match TRBD2. The CDR3 loop spans 15 amino acids. The J segment lost 11 bases and the V segment lost 4 bases, leaving 6 bases of the junction unmatched. The CDR3 sequence: CASSSLGLAGGGQYF. The DNA for the CDR3 is TGTGCCAGCAGTTCACTGGGACTAGCGGGGGGGGGGCAGTATTTT.

A few counts support this clonotype. The V and J genes are TRBV29-1 and TRBJ2-1, with 9 bases aligning to TRBD2. Trimming removed 4 bases from V and 4 bases from J; junction bases left unmatched: 11. Germline V gene sequence: CDR1 SQVTM, CDR2 ANQGSEA. The CDR3 extends over 16 amino acids. CDR3 in amino acids: CSVVPSGTSRYNEQFF. Written as DNA, the CDR3 is TGCAGCGTTGTGCCCTCAGGGACTAGCAGATACAATGAGCAGTTCTTC.

This clonotype was observed many times. The chain couples TRBV13 to TRBJ2-7; D not resolved. Trimming removed 4 bases at V and 6 bases at J, with 22 bases between. Germline assignment: CDR1 PRHDT and CDR2 FYEKMQ (reference sequence). The CDR3 consists of 16 residues. CDR3 bases: TGTGCCAGCAGCTCCCCATCGGCGGCCAGAAATAGCGAGCAGTACTTC. Translated: CASSSPSAARNSEQYF.

This chain uses TRBV2 with TRBJ1-1, with TRBD1 matching 9 bases. CDR3 size: 14 residues. V shed 6 bases and J 7 bases; nucleotides not matched to a gene: 9. Per the germline V gene, CDR1 is SNHLY and CDR2 is FYNNEI. This chain's CDR3 is CASSKQGAGDEAFF. The CDR3 DNA reads TGTGCCAGCAGCAAACAGGGGGCCGGAGATGAAGCTTTCTTT.

In this sample, this clonotype turned up a few times. The chain joins TRBV16 to TRBJ2-4, with D perhaps assigned TRBD1 or TRBD2 (5 bases each). Germline V gene lookup returns CDR1 KGHSY and CDR2 FQNENV. The V end was cut by 6 bases, the J end by 8 bases, with 17 bases between. This CDR3 has 14 amino acids. CDR3 region: CASRGLIQGDIQYF. For the CDR3, the DNA is TGTGCCAGCAGAGGACTGATTCAGGGCGACATTCAGTACTTC.

The gene calls are TRBV6-9 and TRBJ2-1, with 8 bases identical to TRBD2. This CDR3 has 15 residues. Germline trimming cut 5 bases from V and 7 bases from J; bases unmatched to any gene: 10. Germline V gene sequence: CDR1 MNHGY, CDR2 SVAAGI. The CDR3 DNA is TGTGCCAGCAGTGCTGAAGGCGCGGGAGGAAATGAGCAGTTCTTC. Translating it yields CASSAEGAGGNEQFF.

The chain carries TRBV3-1 and TRBJ2-1; 8 nucleotides align to TRBD1. CDR1 LGHDT and CDR2 YNNKEL come from the germline V gene (reference sequence). Trimming cost V 1 base and J 2 bases; bases outside gene matches: 1. The length of the CDR3 is 15 residues. The CDR3 is CASSQGTGPYNEQFF. CDR3 bases: TGTGCCAGCAGCCAAGGGACAGGGCCCTACAATGAGCAGTTCTTC.

This clonotype was counted only a few times. The chain uses TRBV4-3 and TRBJ2-7; D might be TRBD1 (6 bases). Germline loops: CDR1 LGHNA, CDR2 YSLEER. Between the trimmed V and J ends, which lost 1 base and 4 bases, there was a span of 14 bases. The CDR3 is made up of 15 amino acids. In DNA, the CDR3 is TGCGCCAGCAGCCAAGCAGGGGAAGCGGTGTACGAGCAGTACTTC. Translated: CASSQAGEAVYEQYF.